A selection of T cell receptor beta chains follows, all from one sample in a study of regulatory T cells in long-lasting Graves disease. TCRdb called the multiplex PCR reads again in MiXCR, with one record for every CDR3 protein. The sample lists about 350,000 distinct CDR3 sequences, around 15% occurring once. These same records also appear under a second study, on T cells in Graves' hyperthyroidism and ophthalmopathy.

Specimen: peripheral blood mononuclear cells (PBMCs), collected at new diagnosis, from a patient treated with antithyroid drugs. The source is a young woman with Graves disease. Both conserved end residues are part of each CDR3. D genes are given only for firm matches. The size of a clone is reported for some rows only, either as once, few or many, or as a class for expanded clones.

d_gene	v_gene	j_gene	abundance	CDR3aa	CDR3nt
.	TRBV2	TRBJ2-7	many	CASMTDTSYEQYF	TGTGCCAGCATGACTGACACCTCCTACGAGCAGTACTTC
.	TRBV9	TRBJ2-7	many	CASSAREESYEQYF	TGTGCCAGCAGCGCACGGGAAGAATCCTACGAGCAGTACTTC
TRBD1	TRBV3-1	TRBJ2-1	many	CASSQVGHRGGYNEQFF	TGTGCCAGCAGCCAAGTCGGCCACAGGGGCGGCTACAATGAGCAGTTCTTC
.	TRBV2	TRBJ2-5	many	CASSGTQYQETQYF	TGTGCCAGCAGTGGGACACAGTACCAAGAGACCCAGTACTTC
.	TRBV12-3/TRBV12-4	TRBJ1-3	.	CASSFLGYGQGRAGNTIYF	TGTGCCAGCAGTTTCTTGGGTTATGGGCAGGGACGGGCTGGAAACACCATATATTTT
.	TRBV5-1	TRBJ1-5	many	CASSRTGTSDQPQHF	TGTGCCAGCAGCCGCACCGGGACGTCAGATCAGCCCCAGCATTTT
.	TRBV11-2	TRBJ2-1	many	CASSLGWMNEQFF	TGTGCCAGCAGCTTAGGCTGGATGAATGAGCAGTTCTTC
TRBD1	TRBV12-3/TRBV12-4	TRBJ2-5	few	CASSFLVQEGTGEETQYF	TGTGCCAGCAGCTTTTTAGTACAAGAAGGGACAGGGGAAGAGACCCAGTACTTC
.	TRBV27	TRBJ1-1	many	CASSLGQGEAFF	TGTGCCAGCAGTTTAGGGCAGGGTGAAGCTTTCTTT
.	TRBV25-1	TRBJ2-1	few	CASSAGFGQFF	TGTGCCAGCAGTGCAGGGTTCGGGCAGTTCTTC
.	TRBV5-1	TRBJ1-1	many	CASSLDAGAATEAFF	TGCGCCAGCAGCTTGGATGCGGGGGCGGCCACTGAAGCTTTCTTT
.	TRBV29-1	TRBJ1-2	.	CSVARSTLNYGYTF	TGCAGCGTTGCTCGGTCCACCCTTAACTATGGCTACACCTTC
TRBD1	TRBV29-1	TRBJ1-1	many	CSVTPGQGAITEAFF	TGCAGCGTTACACCGGGACAGGGGGCGATCACTGAAGCTTTCTTT
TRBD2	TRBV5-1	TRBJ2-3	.	CASKPGLAFPDTQYF	TGCGCCAGTAAACCGGGACTAGCGTTTCCAGATACGCAGTATTTT
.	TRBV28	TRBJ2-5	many	CASSSTFETQYF	TGTGCCAGCAGTTCCACGTTCGAGACCCAGTACTTC
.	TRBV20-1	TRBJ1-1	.	CRATGGNTEAFF	TGCAGGGCTACTGGAGGGAACACTGAAGCTTTCTTT
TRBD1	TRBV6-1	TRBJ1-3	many	CASSGVRGRGNTIYF	TGTGCCAGCAGTGGAGTCAGGGGGCGCGGGAACACCATATATTTT
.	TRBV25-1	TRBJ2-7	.	CASNAEGISYEQYF	TGTGCCAGCAATGCCGAGGGGATCTCCTACGAGCAGTACTTC
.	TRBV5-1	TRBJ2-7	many	CASSLGPRSSASYEQYF	TGCGCCAGCAGCTTGGGTCCGCGGAGTAGTGCCTCCTACGAGCAGTACTTC
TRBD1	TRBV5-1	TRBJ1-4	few	CASSLGQFRREKLFF	TGCGCCAGCAGCCTGGGACAGTTTCGACGGGAAAAACTGTTTTTT
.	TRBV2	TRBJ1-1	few	CASRWGQTANEAFF	TGTGCCAGCAGGTGGGGTCAGACGGCAAATGAAGCTTTCTTT
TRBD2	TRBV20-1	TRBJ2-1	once	CSCETGGAWLDEQFF	TGCAGTTGCGAAACCGGGGGGGCCTGGCTCGATGAGCAGTTCTTC
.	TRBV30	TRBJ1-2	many	CAWSLWNYGYTF	TGTGCCTGGAGTCTTTGGAACTATGGCTACACCTTC
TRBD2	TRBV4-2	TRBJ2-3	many	CASSRKAGGLTDTQYF	TGTGCCAGCAGCCGCAAAGCGGGGGGGCTCACAGATACGCAGTATTTT
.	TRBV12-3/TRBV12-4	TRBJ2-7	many	CASSLEPDYEQYF	TGTGCCAGCAGTTTAGAGCCGGATTACGAGCAGTACTTC
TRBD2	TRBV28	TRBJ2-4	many	CASSLGGENIQYF	TGTGCCAGCAGTTTAGGGGGGGAGAACATTCAGTACTTC
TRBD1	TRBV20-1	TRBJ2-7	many	CSARDWRGTGYEQYF	TGCAGTGCTAGAGATTGGAGGGGGACAGGCTACGAGCAGTACTTC